This TCR beta chain comes out of a study of tumor-infiltrating lymphocytes in localized non-small cell lung cancer (dated by TCRdb to the early 2020s). As for the study more broadly: The cohort included patients whose samples were collected after neoadjuvant chemotherapy, as well as both smokers and never-smokers and several histologies. A total of roughly 57 patients were included in the paired tumor versus uninvolved lung comparison of immunoSEQ T-cell fraction. The same patients underwent several integrated assays, with TCR sequencing performed together with flow cytometry, multiplex immunofluorescence, RNA-seq, exome sequencing and proteomics. The overall ICON cohort was composed of around 150 surgical patients with localized non-small cell lung cancer whose tumors were resected. Each patient contributed resected tumor tissue and uninvolved lung tissue from the same patient, described as non-adjacent to the tumor.

The first patient joined ICON in early 2016, and enrollment wrapped up when the last patient was enrolled in late 2018. A subcohort of some 77 patients provided fresh tumor and matched uninvolved tissue for in-depth immune analyses, with TCR sequencing among those analyses. DNA for TCR sequencing was isolated from bulk tissue, and no cell sorting was done. Points on this clone: The specificity of this receptor is unknown. Within one base of it there is no much larger clone, and no base qualities were kept.

The T-cell fraction in tumor and uninvolved lung tissue was provided by TCR sequencing with the immunoSEQ assay. Concerning the study's data processing: In the survival analysis, patients were divided into a high T-cell fraction group (upper tertile) and a low T-cell fraction group (lower two tertiles), and the two groups were compared using a log-rank test. A signed-rank test was used to test differences in T-cell fraction between paired tumor and uninvolved lung samples. TCRdb re-hosts the immuneACCESS table, in-frame sequences only. Its copies lack some clones; in the studies checked, an unresolved V gene accounts for under half of them, and the cause for the rest is not known. The DNA was the basis for D and trimming; V, J and clone size are from that table. This sample holds about 16,000 clones; less than 50% were observed only once. The biggest ten clones account for around 16% of the sample.

CDR1 and CDR2 are drawn from the germline V gene: MNHEY, SVGAGI. From V the trimming removes 8 bases and from J it removes 4 bases, while the gene matches leave 8 bases of the junction unaccounted for. Measured from the cysteine to the phenylalanine, the CDR3 is 15 residues long. Just CDR3 DNA is preserved here, 45 bases in frame from base 1. The full study reports these points: Tumor T-cell fraction from TCR sequencing was not associated with recurrence-free survival (p = 0.61). TCRbeta sequencing supported higher T cell infiltration in tumors than in uninvolved lung tissue, consistent with immunofluorescence CD3 counts. No difference in TCR-derived T-cell fraction was observed between the flow cytometry-defined immunotypes IM1 (good prognosis) and IM2 (poor prognosis). Because different assays used different pieces of the same tissue, technical variation could not be distinguished from intratumor heterogeneity. Assay coverage varied across patients depending on available tissue quantity, so only a subset of the cohort had TCR sequencing.

This clonotype originated in a human donor with non-small cell lung cancer. Rearrangement joined TRBV6-5 to TRBJ2-1; 10 bases in between match TRBD2. Sequencing was carried out using lung tumor tissue. In nucleotides, the sequence is TGTGCCAGCCAATATGCAGCGGGGGGGTACAATGAGCAGTTCTTC. Its translation reads: CASQYAAGGYNEQFF.